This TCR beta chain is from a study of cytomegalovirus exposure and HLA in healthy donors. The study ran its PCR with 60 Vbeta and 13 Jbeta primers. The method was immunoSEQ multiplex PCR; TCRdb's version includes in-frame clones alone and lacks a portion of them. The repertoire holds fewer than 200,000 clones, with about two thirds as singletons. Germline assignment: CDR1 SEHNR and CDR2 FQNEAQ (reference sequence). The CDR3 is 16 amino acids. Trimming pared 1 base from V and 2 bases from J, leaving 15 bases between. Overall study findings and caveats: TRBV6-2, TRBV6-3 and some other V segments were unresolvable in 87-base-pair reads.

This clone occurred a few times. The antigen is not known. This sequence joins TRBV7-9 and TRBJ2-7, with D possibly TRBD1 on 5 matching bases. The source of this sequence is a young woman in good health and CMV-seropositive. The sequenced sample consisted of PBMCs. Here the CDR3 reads CASSLGQQGPTYEQYF. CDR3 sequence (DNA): TGTGCCAGCAGCTTAGGTCAGCAGGGTCCTACCTACGAGCAGTACTTC.